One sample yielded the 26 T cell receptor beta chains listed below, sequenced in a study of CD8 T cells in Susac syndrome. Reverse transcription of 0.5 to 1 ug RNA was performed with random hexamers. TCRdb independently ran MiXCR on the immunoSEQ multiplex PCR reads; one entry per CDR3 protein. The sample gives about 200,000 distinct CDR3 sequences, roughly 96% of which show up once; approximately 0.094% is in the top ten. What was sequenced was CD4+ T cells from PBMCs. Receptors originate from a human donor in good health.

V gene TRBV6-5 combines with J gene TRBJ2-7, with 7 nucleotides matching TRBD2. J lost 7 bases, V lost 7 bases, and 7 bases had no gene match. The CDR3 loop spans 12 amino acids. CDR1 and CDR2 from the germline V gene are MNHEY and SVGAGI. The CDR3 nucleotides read TGTGCCAGCAAAGTAAGGGGAGGGGAGCAGTACTTC. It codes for CASKVRGGEQYF.

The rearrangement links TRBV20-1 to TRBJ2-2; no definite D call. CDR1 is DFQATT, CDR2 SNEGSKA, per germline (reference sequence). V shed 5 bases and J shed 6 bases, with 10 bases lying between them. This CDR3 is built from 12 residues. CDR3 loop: CSASPLPGELFF. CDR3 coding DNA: TGCAGTGCTTCCCCCCTGCCCGGGGAGCTGTTTTTT.

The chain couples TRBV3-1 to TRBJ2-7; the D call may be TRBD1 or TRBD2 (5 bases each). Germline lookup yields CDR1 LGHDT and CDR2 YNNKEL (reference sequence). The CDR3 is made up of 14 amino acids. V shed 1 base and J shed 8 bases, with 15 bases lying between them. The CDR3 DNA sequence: TGTGCCAGCAGCCAAGCCCTATCGTGGGGACAGCAGTACTTC. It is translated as CASSQALSWGQQYF.

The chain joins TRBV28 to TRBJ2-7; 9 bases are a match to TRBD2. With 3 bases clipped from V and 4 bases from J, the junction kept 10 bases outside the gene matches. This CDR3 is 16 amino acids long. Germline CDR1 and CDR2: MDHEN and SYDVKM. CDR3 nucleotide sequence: TGTGCCAGCAGTTTGGGGGTAGCGGGAGTAGGATACGAGCAGTACGTC. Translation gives CASSLGVAGVGYEQYV.

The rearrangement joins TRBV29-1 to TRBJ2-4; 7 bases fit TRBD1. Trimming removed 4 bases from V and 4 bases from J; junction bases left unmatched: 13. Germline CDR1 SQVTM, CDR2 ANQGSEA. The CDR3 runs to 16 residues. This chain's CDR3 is CSVGGSSGTEKNIQYF. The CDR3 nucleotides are TGCAGCGTTGGAGGATCTTCCGGGACAGAGAAAAACATTCAGTACTTC.

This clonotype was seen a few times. CDR3 DNA: TGTGCCAGCAGTCCCTCCACCGGACTGAACACTGAAGCTTTCTTT. Translated, it gives CASSPSTGLNTEAFF. V is TRBV27 and J is TRBJ1-1, with D unclear. The germline V gene has CDR1 MNHEY and CDR2 SMNVEV (reference sequence). Trimming took 5 bases from V and 0 from J, leaving 13 bases between them. The CDR3 has 15 residues.

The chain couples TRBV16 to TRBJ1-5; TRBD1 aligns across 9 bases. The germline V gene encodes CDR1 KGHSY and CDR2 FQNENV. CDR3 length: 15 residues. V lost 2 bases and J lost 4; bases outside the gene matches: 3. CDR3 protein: CASSQGQGWNQPQHF. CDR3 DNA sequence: TGTGCCAGCAGCCAAGGACAGGGGTGGAATCAGCCCCAGCATTTT.

The CDR3 protein is CASSPRDRGHPFQYF. CDR3 bases: TGTGCCAGCAGTCCCCGGGACAGGGGGCACCCTTTTCAGTACTTC. The chain carries TRBV6-5 and TRBJ2-4; TRBD1 matches at 12 bases. The CDR3 sequence is 15 residues long. Germline V gene sequence: CDR1 MNHEY, CDR2 SVGAGI. J gave up 11 bases and V 5 bases, and 10 bases lay outside the gene matches.

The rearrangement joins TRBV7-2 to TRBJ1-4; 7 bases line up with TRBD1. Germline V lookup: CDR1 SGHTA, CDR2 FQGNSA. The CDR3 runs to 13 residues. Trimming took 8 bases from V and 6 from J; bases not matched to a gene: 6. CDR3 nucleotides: TGTGCCAGCCGACCCGGGACAGATGAAAAACTGTTTTTT. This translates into CASRPGTDEKLFF.

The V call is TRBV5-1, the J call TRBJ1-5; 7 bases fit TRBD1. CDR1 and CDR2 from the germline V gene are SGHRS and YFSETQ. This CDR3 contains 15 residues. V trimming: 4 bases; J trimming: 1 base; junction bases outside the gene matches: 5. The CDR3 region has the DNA TGCGCCAGCAGCGAGACAGGGATCAGCAATCAGCCCCAGCATTTT. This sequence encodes CASSETGISNQPQHF.

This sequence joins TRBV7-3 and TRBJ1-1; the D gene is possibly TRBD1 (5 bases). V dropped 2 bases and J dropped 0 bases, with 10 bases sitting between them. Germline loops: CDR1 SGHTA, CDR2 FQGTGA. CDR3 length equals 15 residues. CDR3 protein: CASSLGGSMNTEAFF. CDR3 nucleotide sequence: TGTGCCAGCAGCTTAGGGGGTTCCATGAACACTGAAGCTTTCTTT.

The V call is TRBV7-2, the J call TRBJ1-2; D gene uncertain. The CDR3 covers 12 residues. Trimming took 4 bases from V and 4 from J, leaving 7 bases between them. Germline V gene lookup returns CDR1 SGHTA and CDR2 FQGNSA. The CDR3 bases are TGTGCCAGCAGCTCGTTCCTCTATGGCTACACCTTC. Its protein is CASSSFLYGYTF.

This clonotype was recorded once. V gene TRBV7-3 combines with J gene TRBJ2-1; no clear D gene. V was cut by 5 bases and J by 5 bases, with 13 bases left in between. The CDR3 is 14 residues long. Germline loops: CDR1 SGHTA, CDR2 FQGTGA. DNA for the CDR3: TGTGCCAGCAGCCCAACAGATAACAACAATGAGCAGTTCTTC. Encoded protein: CASSPTDNNNEQFF.

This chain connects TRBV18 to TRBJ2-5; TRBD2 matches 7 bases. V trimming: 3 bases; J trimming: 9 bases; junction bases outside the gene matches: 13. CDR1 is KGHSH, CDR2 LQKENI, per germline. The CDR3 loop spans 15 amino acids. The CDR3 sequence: CASSPPPAGLTAQYF. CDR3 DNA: TGTGCCAGCTCACCCCCTCCAGCGGGATTGACGGCCCAGTACTTC.

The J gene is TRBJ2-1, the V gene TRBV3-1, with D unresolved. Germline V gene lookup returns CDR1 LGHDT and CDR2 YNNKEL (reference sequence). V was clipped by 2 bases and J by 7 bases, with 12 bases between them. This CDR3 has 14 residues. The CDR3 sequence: CASSQNSFGNEQFF. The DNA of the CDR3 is TGTGCCAGCAGCCAAAACTCCTTTGGAAATGAGCAGTTCTTC.

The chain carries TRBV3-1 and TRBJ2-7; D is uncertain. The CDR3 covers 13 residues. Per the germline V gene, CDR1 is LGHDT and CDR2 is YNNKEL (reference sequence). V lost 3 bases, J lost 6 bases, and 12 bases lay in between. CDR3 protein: CASSHLTTAEQYF. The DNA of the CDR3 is TGTGCCAGCAGCCACCTCACAACGGCCGAGCAGTACTTC.

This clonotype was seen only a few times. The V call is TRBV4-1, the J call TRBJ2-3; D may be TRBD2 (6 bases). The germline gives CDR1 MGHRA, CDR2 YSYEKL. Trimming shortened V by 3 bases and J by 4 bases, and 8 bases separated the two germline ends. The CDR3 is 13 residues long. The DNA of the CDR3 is TGCGCCAGCAGCCAGGGACTTGCAGATACGCAGTATTTT. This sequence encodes CASSQGLADTQYF.

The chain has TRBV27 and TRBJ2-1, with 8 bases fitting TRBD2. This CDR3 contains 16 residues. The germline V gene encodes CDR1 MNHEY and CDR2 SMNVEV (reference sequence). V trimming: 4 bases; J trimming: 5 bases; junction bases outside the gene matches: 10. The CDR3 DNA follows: TGTGCCAGCAGTTGGGATGGTAGCGGGAATAACAATGAGCAGTTCTTC. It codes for CASSWDGSGNNNEQFF.

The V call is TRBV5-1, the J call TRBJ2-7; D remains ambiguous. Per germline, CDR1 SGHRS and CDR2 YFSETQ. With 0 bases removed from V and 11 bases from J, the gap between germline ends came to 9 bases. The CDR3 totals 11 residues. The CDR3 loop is CASSLEHVKYF. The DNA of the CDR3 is TGCGCCAGCAGCTTGGAACACGTAAAGTACTTC.

The CDR3 sequence is CASSPREDRTEAFF. The CDR3 DNA reads TGTGCCAGCAGCCCTAGGGAGGATAGAACTGAAGCTTTCTTT. The chain combines TRBV3-1 with TRBJ1-1, with D unresolved. Germline CDR1 is LGHDT and CDR2 is YNNKEL (reference sequence). With 4 bases removed from V and 5 bases from J, the gap between germline ends came to 14 bases. This CDR3 spans 14 amino acids.

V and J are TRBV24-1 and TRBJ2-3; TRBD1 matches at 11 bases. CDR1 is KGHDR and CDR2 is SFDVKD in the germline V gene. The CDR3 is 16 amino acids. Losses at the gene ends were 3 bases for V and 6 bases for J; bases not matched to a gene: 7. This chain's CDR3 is CATSDTGTGGLDTQYF. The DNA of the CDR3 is TGTGCCACCAGTGATACCGGGACAGGGGGTTTGGATACGCAGTATTTT.

As DNA, the CDR3 is TGCAGCGATCGAAGGGCTGCCGGGACCCAGTACTTC. It is translated as CSDRRAAGTQYF. The J gene is TRBJ2-5, the V gene TRBV29-1; D call uncertain. The germline V gene encodes CDR1 SQVTM and CDR2 ANQGSEA. Between the trimmed V and J ends, which lost 7 bases and 7 bases, there was a span of 16 bases. This CDR3 comprises 12 residues.

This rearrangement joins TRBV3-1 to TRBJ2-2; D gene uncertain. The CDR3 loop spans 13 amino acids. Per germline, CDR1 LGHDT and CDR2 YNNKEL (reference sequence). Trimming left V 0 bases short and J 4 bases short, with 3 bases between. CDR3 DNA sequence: TGTGCCAGCAGCCAAGATTCCACCGGGGAGCTGTTTTTT. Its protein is CASSQDSTGELFF.

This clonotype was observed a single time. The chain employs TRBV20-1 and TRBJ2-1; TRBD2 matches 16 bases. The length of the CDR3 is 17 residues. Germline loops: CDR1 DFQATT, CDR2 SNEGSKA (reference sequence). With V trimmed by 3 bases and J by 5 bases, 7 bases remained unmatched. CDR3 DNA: TGCAGTGCTAGCGGGACTAGCGGGGGGGTTTATGACAATGAGCAGTTCTTC. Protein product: CSASGTSGGVYDNEQFF.

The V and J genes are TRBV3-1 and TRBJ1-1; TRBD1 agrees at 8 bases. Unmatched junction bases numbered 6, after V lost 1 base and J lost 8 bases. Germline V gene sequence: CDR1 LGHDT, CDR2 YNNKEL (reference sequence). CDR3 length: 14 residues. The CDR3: CASSQGSRDREAFF. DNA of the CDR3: TGTGCCAGCAGCCAAGGGTCGAGGGACAGGGAAGCTTTCTTT.

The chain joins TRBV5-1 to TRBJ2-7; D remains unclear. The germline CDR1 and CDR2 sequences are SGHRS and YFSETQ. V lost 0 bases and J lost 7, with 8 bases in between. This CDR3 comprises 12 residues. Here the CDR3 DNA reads TGCGCCAGCAGCTTGGCCGGGCGGGAGCAGTACTTC. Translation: CASSLAGREQYF.